The T cell receptor beta chain under discussion was sequenced for a study of identical twins. This clonotype was counted a few times. Its antigen is as yet unknown. TCRdb reprocessed the 5' RACE reads via MiXCR and lists one record per CDR3 protein. The sample contains around 680,000 distinct CDR3 sequences, over 8.5% of which appear only once. Germline CDR1 SQVTM, CDR2 ANQGSEA. Trimming cost V 7 bases and J 2 bases, with 5 bases left between them. The CDR3 extends over 11 amino acids. General observations from the study: Twin sharing of out-of-frame TCR alpha was underestimated by models in monozygotic pairs.

These data are also associated with another study on yellow fever vaccine responses in identical twins.

The sample consisted of PBMCs. The TCR was taken from a woman aged 18-35 years in good health. This rearrangement joins TRBV29-1 to TRBJ2-2; D remains unclear. CDR3 bases: TGCAGCGGGATAAACACCGGGGAGCTGTTTTTT. Amino acids: CSGINTGELFF.